This T cell receptor beta chain was recovered during a study of cytotoxic CD8 clonotypes in ibrutinib-treated CLL. Study in general: Of a cohort that held some eleven relapsed/refractory and some 16 treatment-naive patients, roughly 18 were IGHV unmutated.

Data came from immunoSEQ multiplex PCR; TCRdb stores just in-frame clones and leaves some out. The sample contains 250,000 to 350,000 clones, roughly three quarters of which appear only once. Findings of the study overall: Treatment left the uncommon public clonotypes either contracted or stable in frequency.

CDR1 is SGHRS and CDR2 is YFSETQ in the germline V gene. This CDR3 contains 13 residues. Trimming shortened V by 4 bases and J by 5 bases, and 12 bases separated the two germline ends. On this clone: Its antigen is as yet unknown.

The input for sequencing was PBMCs, taken at disease progression, from a patient treated with ibrutinib. The chain recombines TRBV5-1 with TRBJ2-5; D is possibly TRBD1 or TRBD2 (6 bases each). This TCR was recovered from a human donor with chronic lymphocytic leukemia. CDR3 DNA sequence: TGCGCCAGCAGCGGGGGGCTCCGGGAGACCCAGTACTTC. It encodes CASSGGLRETQYF. The variable domain in full, with the rest retrieved from reference TRBV5-1 and TRBJ2-5, is KAGVTQTPRYLIKTRGQQVTLSCSPISGHRSVSWYQQTPGQGLQFLFEYFSETQRNKGNFPGRFSGRQFSNSRSEMNVSTLELGDSALYLCASSGGLRETQYFGPGTRLLVL.